Described below is a single TCR beta chain sequence and its context. The entry originates in a study of blood T cell repertoires in COVID-19. Turning to the study itself: Acute-phase and convalescent COVID-19 samples originated in the United States, Italy and Spain. PBMCs, B-cell-depleted T cells, or T cells were the source of the cDNA or gDNA that made up the material.

Germline trimming cut 5 bases from V and 4 bases from J; bases unmatched to any gene: 3. The CDR3 has 13 residues. The V gene's germline CDR1 is MNHEY and CDR2 SVGAGI. The repertoire was sequenced with immunoSEQ multiplex PCR; TCRdb's copy has only in-frame clones and lacks some. The top ten clones hold about 1.2% of a sample with hundreds of thousands of clones, 85% to 90% of them seen once. Sequencing was done on a sample of peripheral blood. The chain recombines TRBV6-5 with TRBJ2-5, with 8 bases matching TRBD1. The clonotype comes from a man aged 65 to 85 with acute or convalescent COVID-19. The CDR3 protein is CASSMDRVETQYF. CDR3 nucleotides: TGTGCCAGCAGTATGGACAGGGTAGAGACCCAGTACTTC.